These 9 T cell receptor beta chains originate from one sample sequenced in a study of blood T cell repertoires in COVID-19. Repertoires were generated with immunoSEQ multiplex PCR, while TCRdb's copy carries only in-frame clones and drops some. This sample yields under 400,000 clones, of which around 87% are seen a single time; approximately 1.9% belongs to the top ten. The sample taken for sequencing was PBMCs or T cells enriched from blood (not recorded which). These receptors all stem from a man aged 40-49 years in a cohort exposed to, infected with or recovered from COVID-19 (not recorded which).

This clone was seen only a few times. The chain joins TRBV6-5 to TRBJ2-7; D gene unclear. The V gene's germline CDR1 is MNHEY and CDR2 SVGAGI. The CDR3 spans 13 residues. Trimming removed 8 bases at V and 3 bases at J, with 14 bases between. The CDR3 loop reads CASSRSALYEQYF. The CDR3 DNA reads as TGTGCCAGCTCCAGGTCAGCTCTCTACGAGCAGTACTTC.

This rearrangement joins TRBV2 to TRBJ2-7; no definite D call. CDR3 size: 15 residues. Trimming removed 2 bases from V and 1 base from J, with 12 bases in between. Looked up from germline, CDR1 is SNHLY and CDR2 is FYNNEI. CDR3: CASSERGVSSYEQYF. The DNA for the CDR3 is TGTGCCAGCAGTGAAAGAGGCGTTTCTTCCTACGAGCAGTACTTC.

The rearrangement joins TRBV25-1 to TRBJ1-2; weak D call: TRBD1 (5 bases). Trimming took off 4 bases at V and 3 bases at J, with 15 bases between the two ends. The germline V gene encodes CDR1 MGHDK and CDR2 SYGVNS. This CDR3 spans 15 amino acids. This CDR3 is CASSVFSGADYGYTF. The CDR3, as DNA: TGTGCCAGCAGTGTGTTCAGCGGGGCAGACTATGGCTACACCTTC.

The CDR3 here is CASSPGQETQYF. The CDR3 DNA sequence: TGCGCCAGCAGCCCCGGTCAAGAGACCCAGTACTTC. The gene calls are TRBV5-1 and TRBJ2-5, with no clear D. CDR3 length: 12 amino acids. V was clipped by 4 bases and J by 2 bases, with 6 bases between them. Germline CDR1 is SGHRS and CDR2 is YFSETQ.

The V call is TRBV6-2 or TRBV6-3, the J call TRBJ2-7, with TRBD2 matching 9 bases. There are 14 residues in the CDR3. V dropped 5 bases and J dropped 6; count of bases not matched to a gene: 8. The germline gives CDR1 MNHEY, CDR2 SVGEGT. The CDR3 here is CASSRLAVKVEQYF. The CDR3 region has the DNA TGTGCCAGCAGTCGACTAGCGGTAAAGGTCGAGCAGTACTTC.

This clone appeared a single time. The chain combines TRBV2 with TRBJ2-1; 7 nucleotides align to TRBD2. Looked up from germline, CDR1 is SNHLY and CDR2 is FYNNEI. J lost 5 bases, V lost 7 bases, and 8 bases had no gene match. This CDR3 contains 14 residues. The CDR3 DNA sequence: TGTGCCAGCAAAGTAGGACTAGTAAACAATGAGCAGTTCTTC. Protein product: CASKVGLVNNEQFF.

The rearrangement uses TRBV9 and TRBJ2-2; tentatively, D is TRBD2 (7 bases). CDR3 length: 16 residues. Germline CDR1 is SGDLS and CDR2 is YYNGEE. Trimming took 3 bases from V and 3 from J, leaving 15 bases between them. CDR3 loop: CASSGQGREYTGELFF. The CDR3 bases are TGTGCCAGCAGCGGTCAGGGGCGGGAGTACACCGGGGAGCTGTTTTTT.

The gene calls are TRBV3-1 (or the pseudogene TRBV3-2) and TRBJ2-3; 7 nucleotides align to TRBD2. Germline values: CDR1 LGHDT, CDR2 YNNKEL (reference sequence). The CDR3 is made up of 15 amino acids. The ends lost 1 base at V and 4 bases at J; junction bases unmatched: 5. Here the CDR3 reads CASSQVGGVADTQYF. The CDR3 bases are TGTGCCAGCAGCCAAGTTGGGGGGGTGGCAGATACGCAGTATTTT.

This sequence joins TRBV3-1 (or the pseudogene TRBV3-2) and TRBJ2-3; TRBD1 is a possible D gene (5 bases). Trimming removed 0 bases at V and 5 bases at J, with 12 bases between. The CDR3 extends over 15 amino acids. Germline lookup yields CDR1 LGHDT and CDR2 YNNKEL (reference sequence). The CDR3 DNA reads TGTGCCAGCAGCCAAGATGGGGCTCCCCTAGATACGCAGTATTTT. Its protein is CASSQDGAPLDTQYF.